This passage covers 22 T cell receptor beta chains from one sample sequenced in a study of CD8 T cells in Susac syndrome. With random hexamers, 0.5 to 1 ug RNA was reverse transcribed. One entry per CDR3 protein results from TCRdb running MiXCR on the immunoSEQ multiplex PCR reads. The table has just over 80,000 distinct CDR3 sequences, roughly 93% seen once; the top ten hold about 0.25%. Material for sequencing was CD8+ T cells from PBMCs. The receptor source for this set is a human donor in good health.

The J gene is TRBJ2-1, the V gene TRBV24-1; D call uncertain. The CDR3 loop spans 13 amino acids. The ends were cut back, 4 bases at V and 6 bases at J, with 9 bases in the middle. Germline V gene data show CDR1 as KGHDR and CDR2 as SFDVKD. CDR3 in amino acids: CATSDDIRNEQFF. CDR3 DNA sequence: TGTGCCACCAGTGACGACATCCGCAATGAGCAGTTCTTC.

The chain carries TRBV6-2 or TRBV6-3 and TRBJ2-5; TRBD2 aligns across 9 bases. The V and J ends lost 4 bases and 3 bases, in that order; junction bases with no gene match: 12. Germline CDR1 and CDR2: MNHEY and SVGEGT. The CDR3 has 17 amino acids. The CDR3 DNA sequence: TGTGCCAGCAGTTCACGTAGTGGACTAGCGATCGAAGAGACCCAGTACTTC. Translating it yields CASSSRSGLAIEETQYF.

V and J are TRBV7-9 and TRBJ1-1; possible D gene TRBD1, 6 bases. There are 16 residues in the CDR3. In germline, CDR1 is SEHNR, CDR2 FQNEAQ (reference sequence). The ends were cut back, 4 bases at V and 1 base at J, with 16 bases in the middle. This CDR3 is CASSSTRTAQNTEAFF. The DNA of the CDR3 is TGTGCCAGCAGCTCGACCCGGACAGCCCAGAACACTGAAGCTTTCTTT. The full variable domain, in which reference TRBV7-9 and TRBJ1-1 provide the parts outside the CDR3, is DTGVSQNPRHKITKRGQNVTFRCDPISEHNRLYWYRQTLGQGPEFLTYFQNEAQLEKSRLLSDRFSAERPKGSFSTLEIQRTEQGDSAMYLCASSSTRTAQNTEAFFGQGTRLTVV.

This chain uses TRBV2 with TRBJ2-5; no reliable D call. The V end lost 4 bases, the J end lost 4 bases, and 1 base lay between the germline ends. Germline V gives CDR1 SNHLY, CDR2 FYNNEI. The length of the CDR3 is 10 residues. CDR3 sequence (DNA): TGTGCCAGCAGTGTAGAGACCCAGTACTTC. The encoded protein is CASSVETQYF. Filled out from reference TRBV2 and TRBJ2-5, the complete variable domain reads EPEVTQTPSHQVTQMGQEVILRCVPISNHLYFYWYRQILGQKVEFLVSFYNNEISEKSEIFDDQFSVERPDGSNFTLKIRSTKLEDSAMYFCASSVETQYFGPGTRLLVL.

CDR3 nucleotides: TGTGCCAGCAGTTCCCAGGGAGACAATGAGCAGTTCTTC. Protein: CASSSQGDNEQFF. The chain combines TRBV12-3 or TRBV12-4 with TRBJ2-1; D is perhaps TRBD1 or TRBD2 (5 bases each). V gave up 4 bases and J gave up 5 bases, with 9 bases separating them. CDR3 size: 13 residues.

The J gene is TRBJ2-6, the V gene TRBV3-1; D remains ambiguous. V shed 6 bases and J shed 0 bases, with 12 bases lying between them. This CDR3 has 16 amino acids. Germline CDR1 LGHDT, CDR2 YNNKEL (reference sequence). CDR3 sequence (DNA): TGTGCCAGCAGTCAGTTCCCGGGCTCTGGGGCCAACGTCCTGACTTTC. Translation: CASSQFPGSGANVLTF.

This clonotype was observed once. The genes are TRBV10-3 and TRBJ2-5; the match to TRBD2 covers 7 bases. Losses at the gene ends were 5 bases for V and 4 bases for J; bases not matched to a gene: 4. The germline CDR1 and CDR2 sequences are ENHRY and SYGVKD. The CDR3 contains 13 residues. CDR3 protein: CAISRDYLETQYF. In DNA form, the CDR3 reads TGTGCCATCAGTCGGGACTATCTAGAGACCCAGTACTTC.

This chain uses TRBV6-1 with TRBJ2-7; D gene ambiguous. The V and J ends lost 4 bases and 2 bases respectively, with 12 bases between them. Germline V gene data show CDR1 as MNHNS and CDR2 as SASEGT. CDR3 size: 14 residues. The DNA for the CDR3 is TGTGCCAGCAGTGTGCGGACCCTTCCCTACGAGCAGTACTTC. Its protein is CASSVRTLPYEQYF.

The rearrangement uses TRBV27 and TRBJ2-1, with TRBD2 matching over 10 bases. The CDR3 is 18 residues long. The V segment lost 6 bases and the J segment 3 bases; nucleotides outside the gene matches: 14. Germline CDR1 is MNHEY and CDR2 is SMNVEV (reference sequence). CDR3 coding DNA: TGTGCCAGCAGGGTTTTGGCCCTGACTAGCGGGTTCTACAATGAGCAGTTCTTC. The encoded protein is CASRVLALTSGFYNEQFF.

This chain joins TRBV7-2 and TRBJ2-1; D remains ambiguous. CDR1 and CDR2 (germline): SGHTA, FQGNSA. Trimming pared 4 bases from V and 5 bases from J, leaving 12 bases between. The CDR3 loop spans 14 amino acids. For the CDR3, the DNA is TGTGCCAGCAGCTATTTTGGTGGAAACAATGAGCAGTTCTTC. This translates into CASSYFGGNNEQFF.

V gene TRBV19 combines with J gene TRBJ1-6; D unclear. Germline V lookup: CDR1 LNHDA, CDR2 SQIVND (reference sequence). V lost 9 bases, J lost 7 bases, and 19 bases lay in between. This CDR3 has 15 residues. Written as DNA, the CDR3 is TGTGCCAGCACAGACACTGGGAGGTGGAATTCACCCCTCCACTTT. Its protein product is CASTDTGRWNSPLHF.

The chain joins TRBV12-3 or TRBV12-4 to TRBJ2-1, with D uncertain. The germline V and J ends were trimmed by 5 bases and 3 bases, with 17 bases remaining between them. This CDR3 comprises 16 residues. The CDR3 DNA is TGTGCCAGCAGTATCAGACCCGAGCCCATCTACAATGAGCAGTTCTTC. Its protein is CASSIRPEPIYNEQFF.

The chain uses TRBV6-2 or TRBV6-3 and TRBJ2-2; possibly TRBD1 or TRBD2 for D (5 bases each). The ends were cut back, 6 bases at V and 0 bases at J, with 11 bases in the middle. Germline CDR1 is MNHEY and CDR2 is SVGEGT. This CDR3 comprises 15 residues. CDR3 loop: CASRTGTANTGELFF. CDR3 bases: TGTGCCAGCAGAACCGGGACGGCGAACACCGGGGAGCTGTTTTTT.

As DNA, the CDR3 is TGTGCCAGCAGCTTGCGAGGACTAGCGGGGGGGAGCTCCTACAATGAGCAGTTCTTC. This sequence encodes CASSLRGLAGGSSYNEQFF. V usage is TRBV5-4 and J usage is TRBJ2-1; TRBD2 matches 15 bases. With V trimmed by 1 base and J by 0 bases, 5 bases remained unmatched. Germline-derived CDR1 and CDR2 are SGHNT and YYREEE (reference sequence). The CDR3 extends over 19 amino acids.

J is TRBJ2-7 and V is TRBV3-1; possibly TRBD1 for D (6 bases). V lost 3 bases to trimming and J lost 1 base, with 16 bases between them. The CDR3 length is 16 residues. Germline loops: CDR1 LGHDT, CDR2 YNNKEL (reference sequence). This CDR3 reads CASSQSGEQSSYEQYF. CDR3 DNA: TGTGCCAGCAGCCAGTCAGGGGAACAGAGTTCCTACGAGCAGTACTTC.

The chain is built from TRBV3-1 and TRBJ1-3, with no clear D. V shed 6 bases and J shed 0 bases, with 12 bases lying between them. The germline gives CDR1 LGHDT, CDR2 YNNKEL (reference sequence). CDR3 length: 15 amino acids. The CDR3 DNA sequence: TGTGCCAGCAGTCAGACGGCGTACTCTGGAAACACCATATATTTT. Protein product: CASSQTAYSGNTIYF.

The chain recombines TRBV27 with TRBJ2-7; D is unresolved. The germline CDR1 and CDR2 sequences are MNHEY and SMNVEV (reference sequence). Trimming stripped 5 bases from V and 3 bases from J, with 14 bases between. The CDR3 runs to 14 residues. CDR3 residues: CASSISEEFYEQYF. In DNA, the CDR3 is TGTGCCAGCAGTATTTCAGAGGAGTTCTACGAGCAGTACTTC.

This clonotype occurred once. At one boundary the junction diverges from the germline segment, which might be a read error. The chain combines TRBV9 with TRBJ2-1; D is unresolved. CDR1 and CDR2 (germline): SGDLS, YYNGEE. The CDR3 covers 15 residues. CDR3 residues: CASSVETKAYDEQFF. The DNA of the CDR3 is TGTGCCAGCAGCGTAGAGACCAAGGCCTACGATGAGCAGTTCTTC.

This clonotype was seen once. The rearrangement uses TRBV9 and TRBJ2-1; TRBD2 agrees at 16 bases. The CDR3 has 19 residues. The ends lost 1 base at V and 5 bases at J; junction bases unmatched: 9. Per germline, CDR1 SGDLS and CDR2 YYNGEE. The CDR3 is CASSVSGTSGGAGHNEQFF. CDR3 nucleotides: TGTGCCAGCAGCGTAAGTGGGACTAGCGGGGGGGCCGGGCACAATGAGCAGTTCTTC.

The rearrangement uses TRBV20-1 and TRBJ2-1, with D possibly being TRBD2 (6 bases). The CDR3 loop spans 15 amino acids. Germline V gives CDR1 DFQATT, CDR2 SNEGSKA (reference sequence). The V gene lost 3 bases and the J gene lost 5 bases, with 17 bases spanning the gap. CDR3 sequence (DNA): TGCAGTGCTAGCCGACCGGGCCGGACTAACAATGAGCAGTTCTTC. It specifies CSASRPGRTNNEQFF.

V and J are TRBV20-1 and TRBJ1-5, with 8 nucleotides matching TRBD1. The ends lost 4 bases at V and 0 bases at J; junction bases unmatched: 8. Germline V gene data show CDR1 as DFQATT and CDR2 as SNEGSKA (reference sequence). The CDR3 has 16 amino acids. As DNA, the CDR3 is TGCAGTGCTAAACCGGGACAGGAGGTTAGCAATCAGCCCCAGCATTTT. Its protein product is CSAKPGQEVSNQPQHF.

The chain joins TRBV24-1 to TRBJ2-3; 9 nucleotides line up with TRBD1. The CDR3 is made up of 13 amino acids. In germline, CDR1 is KGHDR, CDR2 SFDVKD. Trimming cost V 12 bases and J 3 bases; bases outside gene matches: 6. The CDR3 sequence is CAAGGTGTDTQYF. As DNA, the CDR3 is TGTGCCGCCGGGGGGACAGGGACAGATACGCAGTATTTT.